Shown below are 18 T cell receptor beta chains from a single sample sequenced in a study of blood T cells in healthy people across ages. Alongside a J-beta primer mix, a sample-barcoded 5' primer served in a second PCR lasting about 7 to 11 cycles. TCRdb analysed the 5' RACE reads with MiXCR anew, one entry per CDR3 protein. Seen here are roughly 1.5 million distinct CDR3 sequences, about 45% observed once, and the top ten hold under 5%. What was sequenced was blood. The receptor set was obtained from a woman aged 18-29 years in good health.

In DNA form, the CDR3 reads TGCAGCGTTGAGGCTAGCGGAGCCTACAATGAGCAGTTCTTC. Protein product: CSVEASGAYNEQFF. The genes are TRBV29-1 and TRBJ2-1; 7 positions match TRBD2. CDR1 and CDR2 from the germline V gene are SQVTM and ANQGSEA. The CDR3 sequence is 14 residues long. Unmatched junction bases numbered 4, after V lost 3 bases and J lost 2 bases.

The chain couples TRBV6-8 to TRBJ2-3; D possibly corresponds to TRBD2 (6 bases). V was pared by 0 bases and J by 1 base, with 14 bases between. The V gene's germline CDR1 is MNHGY and CDR2 SAAAGT. The CDR3 has 17 residues. CDR3 residues: CASSYSEGRTRTDTQYF. The CDR3 DNA follows: TGTGCCAGCAGTTACTCGGAAGGGAGGACTCGCACAGATACGCAGTATTTT.

The chain employs TRBV18 and TRBJ2-5, with D unresolved. The germline CDR1 and CDR2 sequences are KGHSH and LQKENI. There are 13 residues in the CDR3. V was pared by 8 bases and J by 2 bases, with 12 bases between. CDR3 nucleotides: TGTGCCAGCCCCCGAGACCTTCAAGAGACCCAGTACTTC. It is translated as CASPRDLQETQYF.

V gene TRBV7-6 combines with J gene TRBJ2-3; D perhaps matches TRBD2 (6 bases). The germline V gene encodes CDR1 SGHVS and CDR2 FNYEAQ. Trimming left V 6 bases short and J 6 bases short, with 22 bases between. The CDR3 is 16 amino acids. CDR3 amino acids: CASRKYRDSLGDTQYF. CDR3 bases: TGTGCCAGCAGAAAATACCGGGACTCCCTAGGGGATACGCAGTATTTT.

The rearrangement joins TRBV15 to TRBJ2-3, with TRBD2 matching 13 bases. The CDR3 sequence is 19 residues long. CDR1 is LNHNV, CDR2 YYDKDF, per germline (reference sequence). The J segment lost 3 bases and the V segment lost 5 bases, leaving 14 bases of the junction unmatched. CDR3 in amino acids: CATSGKRLAGGGWTDTQYF. The DNA for the CDR3 is TGTGCCACCAGCGGTAAGCGACTAGCGGGAGGTGGGTGGACAGATACGCAGTATTTT.

This clonotype came up many times. The chain recombines TRBV11-2 with TRBJ1-2; the D is unclear. CDR1 and CDR2 (germline): SGHAT, FQNNGV. The CDR3 is 13 residues long. The V end was cut by 4 bases, the J end by 4 bases, with 10 bases between. The DNA of the CDR3 is TGTGCCAGCAGCTCACCTAGAGCCTATGGCTACACCTTC. This encodes CASSSPRAYGYTF.

V is TRBV9 and J is TRBJ1-5; perhaps TRBD1 as D (6 bases). CDR3 length: 13 amino acids. The germline V gene has CDR1 SGDLS and CDR2 YYNGEE. V was trimmed by 3 bases and J by 7 bases, leaving 11 bases between them. DNA for the CDR3: TGTGCCAGCAGCGAGGGGGGTTGGCAGCCCCAGCATTTT. Protein sequence: CASSEGGWQPQHF.

The CDR3 sequence: CATSDTRRGPGELFF. CDR3 sequence (DNA): TGTGCCACCAGTGATACCCGGCGGGGGCCCGGGGAGCTGTTTTTT. The rearrangement joins TRBV24-1 to TRBJ2-2, with D maybe TRBD2 (7 bases). The CDR3 is 15 residues long. Germline V lookup: CDR1 KGHDR, CDR2 SFDVKD. V lost 3 bases, J lost 6 bases, and 13 bases lay in between.

The sample holds one count of this clonotype. This may arise from a read error, as a much more abundant clone is one base away. This chain joins TRBV20-1 and TRBJ1-5; D is ambiguous. The CDR3 totals 13 residues. In germline, CDR1 is DFQATT, CDR2 SNEGSKA (reference sequence). The CDR3 protein is CSAPRRWNRPQHF. The CDR3 nucleotides are TGCAGTGCTCCGCGGCGGTGGAATCGGCCCCAGCATTTT.

This clonotype was counted between two and nine times. The chain couples TRBV6-5 to TRBJ1-1; 10 bases agree with TRBD1. V gave up 2 bases and J gave up 4 bases; unmatched junction bases: 7. CDR3 size: 16 residues. The V gene's germline CDR1 is MNHEY and CDR2 SVGAGI. CDR3 DNA: TGTGCCAGCAGTTACGTCTTTAGGACAGGGGGCACTGAAGCTTTCTTT. Translated, it gives CASSYVFRTGGTEAFF.

The count of this clonotype is one. One junction end does not reproduce the germline sequence, and a read error may be involved. The rearrangement links TRBV4-2 to TRBJ1-2; unclear D gene. Germline V gene lookup returns CDR1 LGHNA and CDR2 YNFKEQ. The CDR3 has 14 residues. The CDR3 bases are TGTACCAGCAGCCAAGAAAAGGAATTCTATGGCTACACCTTC. This codes for CTSSQEKEFYGYTF.

The J gene is TRBJ1-2, the V gene TRBV20-1; no reliable D call. The CDR3 covers 14 residues. The V end lost 0 bases, the J end lost 3 bases, and 11 bases lay between the germline ends. CDR1 is DFQATT and CDR2 is SNEGSKA in the germline V gene (reference sequence). CDR3 in amino acids: CSARDSLIDYGYTF. For the CDR3, the DNA is TGCAGTGCTAGAGACTCACTTATTGACTATGGCTACACCTTC.

V usage is TRBV9 and J usage is TRBJ2-1; a weak D match, TRBD2 (5 bases). The V gene's germline CDR1 is SGDLS and CDR2 YYNGEE. The CDR3 has 15 amino acids. Trimming cost V 2 bases and J 1 base, with 10 bases left between them. The CDR3 region is CASSVGEASYNEQFF. The CDR3, as DNA: TGTGCCAGCAGCGTGGGAGAGGCTTCCTACAATGAGCAGTTCTTC.

The rearrangement links TRBV7-2 to TRBJ2-1; D unresolved. Deletions cut 5 bases from V and 0 bases from J, with 20 bases between. Germline V gives CDR1 SGHTA, CDR2 FQGNSA. This CDR3 is built from 18 residues. The CDR3 nucleotides are TGTGCCAGCAGCCCCCGGTCTTGGTCAGCGTTCTCCTACAATGAGCAGTTCTTC. Translation gives CASSPRSWSAFSYNEQFF.

V gene TRBV9 combines with J gene TRBJ1-1, with D tentatively TRBD1 (5 bases). The length of the CDR3 is 15 residues. Trimming pared 4 bases from V and 6 bases from J, leaving 19 bases between. CDR1 is SGDLS and CDR2 is YYNGEE in the germline V gene. CDR3 loop: CASSPGPRAGAEAFF. In DNA form, the CDR3 reads TGTGCCAGCAGCCCCGGCCCCAGGGCTGGCGCTGAAGCTTTCTTT.

J is TRBJ2-7 and V is TRBV12-3 or TRBV12-4; D ambiguous. There are 13 residues in the CDR3. With 3 bases removed from V and 0 bases from J, the gap between germline ends came to 6 bases. CDR3 DNA sequence: TGTGCCAGCAGTTTGCACAACTCCTACGAGCAGTACTTC. Its protein product is CASSLHNSYEQYF.

The rearrangement links TRBV12-3 or TRBV12-4 to TRBJ2-5; 9 nucleotides match TRBD1. Germline trimming cut 5 bases from V and 7 bases from J; bases unmatched to any gene: 5. The CDR3 totals 13 residues. CDR3 sequence: CASSNRGRGTQYF. CDR3 nucleotides: TGTGCCAGCAGTAACAGGGGGCGAGGGACCCAGTACTTC.

As DNA, the CDR3 is TGCGCCAGCAGCTTGGCCGGACAGGGCTACTTAAACACTGAAGCTTTCTTT. Translated: CASSLAGQGYLNTEAFF. The chain has TRBV5-1 and TRBJ1-1; 8 bases fit TRBD1. The CDR3 runs 17 residues. The J segment lost 2 bases and the V segment lost 0 bases, leaving 9 bases of the junction unmatched. In germline, CDR1 is SGHRS, CDR2 YFSETQ.